The next 22 T cell receptor beta chains were all read from a single sample in a study of T cells in Graves' hyperthyroidism and ophthalmopathy. The source material, RNA transcripts, was used to amplify TCR beta CDR3 regions. TCR CDR3 underwent first-round RT-PCR with the HTBI primer set. TCRdb recomputed calls from the multiplex PCR reads with MiXCR, one row per CDR3 protein. The table records around 420,000 distinct CDR3 sequences, 15% to 18% of them present only once. Sequenced material: blood. Receptors originate from a woman in her late teens or twenties with Graves' hyperthyroidism.

This clonotype was detected many times. The chain recombines TRBV2 with TRBJ2-3; tentatively, D is TRBD1 or TRBD2 (5 bases each). Germline CDR1 reads SNHLY; CDR2 reads FYNNEI. V was cut by 6 bases and J by 0 bases, with 13 bases left in between. The CDR3 runs 15 residues. The CDR3 loop reads CASRAWGYSTDTQYF. CDR3 nucleotides: TGTGCCAGCAGGGCGTGGGGGTATAGCACAGATACGCAGTATTTT.

J is TRBJ2-7 and V is TRBV4-1, with D possibly TRBD2 on 7 matching bases. V was cut by 1 base and J by 4 bases, with 17 bases left in between. Germline CDR1 MGHRA, CDR2 YSYEKL. The CDR3 sequence is 16 residues long. As DNA, the CDR3 is TGCGCCAGCAGCCAAGGGTTGGGGGGGGGGCTTTACGAGCAGTACTTC. Protein product: CASSQGLGGGLYEQYF.

This clonotype was counted many times. The rearrangement links TRBV20-1 to TRBJ1-2; D remains ambiguous. In germline, CDR1 is DFQATT, CDR2 SNEGSKA (reference sequence). The V end was cut by 1 base, the J end by 6 bases, with 9 bases between. The CDR3 runs 12 residues. For the CDR3, the DNA is TGCAGTGCTAGAGTCGAAGTCGATGGCTACACCTTC. Translating it yields CSARVEVDGYTF.

A few counts support this clonotype. The chain couples TRBV6-2 or TRBV6-3 to TRBJ2-7; D possibly corresponds to TRBD1 (6 bases). The CDR3 sequence is 15 residues long. V was cut by 7 bases and J by 4 bases, with 20 bases left in between. Germline lookup yields CDR1 MNHEY and CDR2 SVGEGT. DNA of the CDR3: TGTGCCAGCACTCGGGACATTCTCGTTTCTTACGAGCAGTACTTC. The encoded protein is CASTRDILVSYEQYF.

The chain combines TRBV19 with TRBJ2-1, with 9 bases fitting TRBD1. This CDR3 region has 15 residues. The germline gives CDR1 LNHDA, CDR2 SQIVND (reference sequence). Trimming at V came to 6 bases and at J to 8 bases, leaving 11 bases not matched to a gene. CDR3 coding DNA: TGTGCCAGTAGACAGACAGGGGGTGTTAGGGATGAGCAGTTCTTC. Amino acids: CASRQTGGVRDEQFF.

The chain employs TRBV20-1 and TRBJ2-5; TRBD1 matches 8 bases. The CDR3 is 13 residues long. Trimming at V came to 5 bases and at J to 4 bases, leaving 6 bases not matched to a gene. CDR1 DFQATT and CDR2 SNEGSKA come from the germline V gene (reference sequence). The CDR3 DNA follows: TGCAGTGCTCCTCGGACAGGGAGAGAGACCCAGTACTTC. Translated: CSAPRTGRETQYF.

This clonotype was counted at least ten times. This chain joins TRBV7-3 and TRBJ2-1; D is perhaps TRBD2 (5 bases). The ends were cut back, 1 base at V and 9 bases at J, with 7 bases in the middle. Germline V gives CDR1 SGHTA, CDR2 FQGTGA. There are 12 residues in the CDR3. The CDR3 spells CASSLIGGEQFF. For the CDR3, the DNA is TGTGCCAGCAGCTTAATCGGAGGTGAGCAGTTCTTC.

This clonotype has ten or more counts. The rearrangement joins TRBV6-1 to TRBJ1-1; possible D gene TRBD1, 5 bases. Trimming pared 6 bases from V and 1 base from J, leaving 12 bases between. The germline CDR1 and CDR2 sequences are MNHNS and SASEGT. The CDR3 loop spans 14 amino acids. The CDR3 reads CASSQGVWNTEAFF. As DNA, the CDR3 is TGTGCCAGCAGCCAGGGTGTTTGGAACACTGAAGCTTTCTTT.

Regarding this clonotype: The CDR3 does not end in the conserved phenylalanine or tryptophan, so this is likely a read error. The chain links TRBV24-1 to TRBJ2-6; possible D gene TRBD2, 6 bases. The CDR3 length is 17 residues. V was clipped by 1 base and J by 2 bases, with 11 bases between them. Germline V gene lookup returns CDR1 KGHDR and CDR2 SFDVKD. Here the CDR3 DNA reads TGTGCCACCAGTGATTTTAGTCGGAGGGCTGGGGCCAACGTCCTGACTTCC. This encodes CATSDFSRRAGANVLTS.

This clonotype was picked up many times. V is TRBV3-1 and J is TRBJ2-7, with 7 positions matching TRBD1. This CDR3 has 17 amino acids. Germline V gene lookup returns CDR1 LGHDT and CDR2 YNNKEL (reference sequence). After removal of 0 bases from V and 4 bases from J, the junction contained 12 bases not matched to a gene. Written as DNA, the CDR3 is TGTGCCAGCAGCCAAGATAGGGTAGGACAGGCGAGATACGAGCAGTACTTC. Translated, it gives CASSQDRVGQARYEQYF.

In this sample, this clonotype turned up a few times. The CDR3 bases are TGTGCCAGCAGCTCCCCTAACTACACAGATACGCAGTATTTT. Its protein product is CASSSPNYTDTQYF. The J gene is TRBJ2-3, the V gene TRBV7-9; D ambiguous. The germline V and J ends were trimmed by 4 bases and 2 bases, with 10 bases remaining between them. This CDR3 has 14 residues. Germline V gene lookup returns CDR1 SEHNR and CDR2 FQNEAQ (reference sequence).

The chain combines TRBV28 with TRBJ2-5; D is unresolved. The V gene lost 6 bases and the J gene lost 3 bases, with 20 bases spanning the gap. This CDR3 contains 16 residues. Germline V gene data show CDR1 as MDHEN and CDR2 as SYDVKM. The CDR3 nucleotides read TGTGCCAGCAGACCAACCTTCATAAGGGCCAAAGAGACCCAGTACTTC. Protein: CASRPTFIRAKETQYF.

This clonotype was counted ten times or more. This chain connects TRBV7-2 to TRBJ1-4; possible D gene TRBD1, 6 bases. Germline V gene data show CDR1 as SGHTA and CDR2 as FQGNSA. CDR3 length: 15 amino acids. V lost 1 base, J lost 4 bases, and 10 bases lay in between. The CDR3 sequence: CASSLDRANNEKLFF. CDR3 nucleotide sequence: TGTGCCAGCAGCTTAGACAGGGCGAATAATGAAAAACTGTTTTTT.

This clonotype has a handful of counts. A read error may explain this, as a much larger clone is one base away. The chain carries TRBV3-1 and TRBJ2-7; D is ambiguous. From germline, CDR1 is LGHDT and CDR2 YNNKEL (reference sequence). The CDR3 consists of 14 residues. The CDR3 nucleotides are TGTACCAGCAGCCAAGATCCTGTTCCTGGGGAGCAGTACTTC. Translated, it gives CTSSQDPVPGEQYF.

This clonotype was picked up many times. This rearrangement joins TRBV7-8 to TRBJ2-7; 11 positions agree with TRBD2. Trimming cost V 5 bases and J 5 bases; bases outside gene matches: 11. In germline, CDR1 is SGHVS, CDR2 FQNEAQ. There are 16 residues in the CDR3. This CDR3 reads CASSLTSGNPRDEQYF. DNA of the CDR3: TGTGCCAGCAGCCTGACTAGCGGGAACCCCCGGGACGAGCAGTACTTC.

This clonotype was found a few times. This rearrangement joins TRBV20-1 to TRBJ2-5; 14 positions match TRBD2. This CDR3 spans 17 amino acids. The V and J ends lost 2 bases and 2 bases, in that order; junction bases with no gene match: 7. Per germline, CDR1 DFQATT and CDR2 SNEGSKA (reference sequence). The CDR3 sequence is CSARNPGTSGRQETQYF. The DNA for the CDR3 is TGCAGTGCTAGAAACCCCGGGACTAGCGGGAGACAAGAGACCCAGTACTTC.

This clonotype has a count of ten or more. This chain uses TRBV3-1 with TRBJ2-3; 9 nucleotides agree with TRBD2. The junction had 6 bases not matched to a gene; V was cut back by 6 bases and J by 5 bases. Germline CDR1 is LGHDT and CDR2 is YNNKEL (reference sequence). The CDR3 runs 14 residues. The chain's CDR3 is CASSQTLAGDTQYF. DNA of the CDR3: TGTGCCAGCAGTCAAACACTAGCGGGAGATACGCAGTATTTT.

In this sample, this clonotype turned up a few times. The chain joins TRBV7-9 to TRBJ2-1, with 9 positions matching TRBD2. Germline CDR1 SEHNR, CDR2 FQNEAQ (reference sequence). Trimming cost V 5 bases and J 0 bases; bases outside gene matches: 5. The CDR3 has 16 amino acids. The CDR3 protein is CASSTLSGSSYNEQFF. The CDR3 bases are TGTGCCAGCAGCACGCTTAGCGGGAGCTCCTACAATGAGCAGTTCTTC.

The sample holds a few counts of this clonotype. V usage is TRBV29-1 and J usage is TRBJ2-5; D might be TRBD1 or TRBD2, each matching 5 bases. The V gene's germline CDR1 is SQVTM and CDR2 ANQGSEA. This CDR3 is 16 amino acids long. V was trimmed by 0 bases and J by 5 bases, leaving 19 bases between them. The CDR3 nucleotides read TGCAGCGTTGAAGACCCTTCCGGGACGCCCGACGAGACCCAGTACTTC. Translated, it gives CSVEDPSGTPDETQYF.

This clonotype was detected many times. V gene TRBV28 combines with J gene TRBJ2-3; 7 bases align to TRBD2. Germline V gives CDR1 MDHEN, CDR2 SYDVKM. The CDR3 is made up of 16 amino acids. J lost 2 bases, V lost 6 bases, and 11 bases had no gene match. CDR3 in amino acids: CASSLPWREYTDTQYF. CDR3 nucleotide sequence: TGTGCCAGCAGCCTGCCTTGGCGGGAGTACACAGATACGCAGTATTTT.

The chain combines TRBV20-1 with TRBJ2-1; D unclear. The CDR3 loop spans 11 amino acids. V lost 0 bases and J lost 14, with 11 bases in between. Germline values: CDR1 DFQATT, CDR2 SNEGSKA (reference sequence). CDR3 residues: CSARDSSSEFF. As DNA, the CDR3 is TGCAGTGCTAGAGATAGTTCAAGCGAGTTCTTC.

At least ten counts were recorded for this clonotype. The V and J genes are TRBV7-3 and TRBJ1-1; TRBD1 is a possible D gene (5 bases). The CDR3 is made up of 14 amino acids. V was pared by 0 bases and J by 5 bases, with 10 bases between. CDR1 SGHTA and CDR2 FQGTGA come from the germline V gene. CDR3 DNA: TGTGCCAGCAGCTTAACGTCGGGGGGAACTGAAGCTTTCTTT. Amino acid sequence: CASSLTSGGTEAFF.